This TCR beta chain was recovered during a study of blood T cell repertoires in COVID-19. Study in general: The cDNA or gDNA used as material had been derived from T cells, B-cell-depleted T cells, or PBMCs.

Clones were sequenced by immunoSEQ multiplex PCR, and TCRdb holds only the in-frame ones, with some missing. The profile shows fewer than 350,000 clones, around 90% of them singletons. J lost 6 bases, V lost 0 bases, and 8 bases had no gene match. This CDR3 is 17 amino acids long. Germline V gene data show CDR1 as LGHDT and CDR2 as YNNKEL (reference sequence). The TCR sequence derives from a woman younger than 45 with COVID-19, enrolled during active disease. The V and J genes are TRBV3-1 (or the pseudogene TRBV3-2) and TRBJ2-3; 11 bases align to TRBD2. Sequenced material: peripheral blood. This CDR3 reads CASSQESILAGGDTQYF. DNA for the CDR3: TGTGCCAGCAGCCAAGAGTCCATTCTAGCGGGAGGCGATACGCAGTATTTT.